This T cell receptor beta chain derives from a study of cytomegalovirus exposure and HLA in healthy donors. The ends lost 2 bases at V and 4 bases at J; junction bases unmatched: 17. Germline lookup yields CDR1 SGHRS and CDR2 YFSETQ. The CDR3 consists of 18 residues. On this clone itself: Its matching antigen is unknown.

Libraries were prepared by immunoSEQ multiplex PCR; TCRdb keeps only in-frame clonotypes and omits some of them. The sample carries under 75,000 clones, 80% to 95% recorded once. Overall study results and limits: High specificity and sensitivity for cytomegalovirus status were reported for the classifier.

The specimen was PBMCs. The chain couples TRBV5-1 to TRBJ2-7, with 8 bases matching TRBD2. This clonotype was sampled from a man younger than 35 in good health and CMV-seropositive. The CDR3 DNA reads TGCGCCAGCAGCTTTGGGTACACGGCGGCGGGAGGCCGTTACGAGCAGTACTTC. Its protein product is CASSFGYTAAGGRYEQYF.